Below, one TCR beta chain is given with its context. The sample comes from a study of early T cells in non-severe SARS-CoV-2 infection. The CDR3 spans 13 residues. V was pared by 5 bases and J by 3 bases, with 14 bases between. The germline CDR1 and CDR2 sequences are DFQATT and SNEGSKA (reference sequence). From the 5' RACE reads, TCRdb called clonotypes with MiXCR, one entry per CDR3 protein. The table records approximately 52,000 distinct CDR3 sequences, roughly 8.2% of them present only once. Material for sequencing was whole blood. The chain links TRBV20-1 to TRBJ2-7; D might be TRBD2 (6 bases). The TCR was taken from an adult who was a healthcare worker with PCR-confirmed SARS-CoV-2 infection or an uninfected control (not recorded which). CDR3 coding DNA: TGCAGTGCTCGGGATTGGGGGGTCTACGAGCAGTACTTC. Encoded protein: CSARDWGVYEQYF.